The clone carrying this T cell receptor beta chain appeared a few times. As yet, its antigen is unknown. This sample is part of a study of identical twins. Study-wide points: Where beta out-of-frame sequences were concerned, excess twin sharing was weaker. Carriage of fewer insertions was seen in abundant cord blood beta clonotypes, whereas memory repertoires showed none. For zero-insertion analyses, partial confounding could come from invariant MAIT and iNKT cells.

The germline V gene has CDR1 SGHAT and CDR2 FQNNGV. The CDR3 runs 14 residues. V trimming: 6 bases; J trimming: 6 bases; junction bases outside the gene matches: 6. Template switching created a universal primer site, and the cDNA included unique molecular identifiers. Each CDR3 protein is one row after TCRdb ran MiXCR on the 5' RACE reads. The data hold under 300,000 distinct CDR3 sequences, with 11% to 15% observed a single time. The chain joins TRBV11-2 to TRBJ2-1; TRBD1 matches at 9 bases. The sequence was obtained from a young woman in good health. Sequences were obtained from memory (CD45RO+) T cells sorted from blood. The CDR3 reads CASSMTGGFNEQFF. CDR3 in DNA: TGTGCCAGCAGTATGACAGGGGGGTTCAATGAGCAGTTCTTC.